This T cell receptor beta chain was sequenced for a study of blood T cell repertoires in COVID-19 (dated by TCRdb to about 2020). Regarding the research as a whole: Samples from collaborators originated in the United States, Italy and Spain and spanned both the acute and convalescent phases of COVID-19. The repertoires were made available in a free public database intended to serve as a resource for research on the immune response to SARS-CoV-2. The sample metadata nearly always contained a de-identified subject ID, COVID-19 status, age in years and sex. The prospective study material was composed of cDNA or gDNA derived from T cells, B-cell-depleted T cells, or PBMCs. Where HLA class I and class II types were available, the types were taken from metadata supplied by the sample provider, not from assay-based typing. Samples were obtained from the ongoing ImmuneRACE study (first 160 participants) and from some 1,200 subjects provided by 6 global collaborators. Subjects who had been exposed to COVID-19, were actively infected with it, or had recovered from it provided the deeply sampled blood TCRbeta repertoires that made up the dataset.

Study-wide conclusions, independent of this receptor: The amount of clinical and demographic metadata varied by source and participant and was provided uncurated.

TCRbeta CDR3 regions were amplified from genomic DNA using the immunoSEQ Assay, a bias-controlled multiplex PCR. The authors' analysis ran thus. The number of nucleated cells in each sample was estimated from the amplification of reference gene primers within the assay. To quantify the absolute abundance of each unique TCRbeta CDR3 rearrangement, sequence reads were collapsed and filtered. For each sample, productive Simpson clonality was calculated as the square root of Simpson's diversity index across productive rearrangements. This is the immuneACCESS table as TCRdb keeps it, with only in-frame sequences that have V and J called. A part of the clones is gone; compared with another copy, unresolved V genes explain less than half, and the rest is unexplained. Clonal size and the V and J genes are those of that table, whereas D and trimming came from the DNA. This sample comprises 150,000 to 200,000 clones, approximately 80% of them detected only once. In total, the top ten clones hold about 11% of the sample.

Participants in the prospective study were aged about 18 to 95 years, lived in about two dozen United States geographic areas, and enrolled through a virtual design. In the prospective study, cohorts were assigned on the basis of participant-reported clinical history obtained from a screening survey and a study questionnaire. ImmuneRACE Cohort 3 recovered participants were defined by two consecutive negative NP/OP PCR tests, healthcare professional clearance, or symptom resolution. In the prospective study, mobile phlebotomists collected whole blood, serum and a nasopharyngeal or oropharyngeal swab from each participant. Over a 2-month period, participants in the prospective study had the option of providing additional blood draws and questionnaires. Before DNA extraction, prospective study blood samples were shipped either frozen or at room temperature. Turning to this clone: Its binding antigen is unknown. Base qualities were left out, and no much larger clone turns up one base away.

This TCR derives from a man aged 45-65 years who had recovered from COVID-19. Sample: PBMCs or T cells enriched from blood (not recorded which).

The DNA sequence is TGTGCCACGCGCTCAGCGGGGGAGTCCTACGAGCAGTACTTC. It encodes CATRSAGESYEQYF. This chain is built from TRBV19 and TRBJ2-7; the junction holds 8 bases that match TRBD2. The germline V end is reduced by 10 bases and the J end by 1 base; junction bases left unmatched: 9. From the cysteine through the phenylalanine, the CDR3 covers 14 amino acids. Just the 42-base CDR3 DNA is kept, in frame starting at base 1. As encoded in the germline V gene (reference sequence), CDR1 is LNHDA while CDR2 is SQIVND.